One and the same sample provided the 27 T cell receptor beta chains below, sequenced in a study of blood T cells in healthy people across ages. With a J-beta primer mix and a sample-barcoded 5' primer, a second PCR ran 7 to 11 cycles. TCRdb re-called the 5' RACE reads with MiXCR, one entry per CDR3 protein. The profile shows about 780,000 distinct CDR3 sequences, 35% to 50% of them singletons. Sequencing was carried out using blood. All receptors come from a man older than 75 in good health.

V gene TRBV5-1 combines with J gene TRBJ1-2; D not certain. The CDR3 has 13 residues. Trimming left V 0 bases short and J 11 bases short, with 14 bases between. Germline V lookup: CDR1 SGHRS, CDR2 YFSETQ. The CDR3 spells CASSLAATSVYTF. The CDR3, as DNA: TGCGCCAGCAGCTTGGCCGCGACCTCGGTTTACACCTTC.

This clonotype was observed a single time. The V call is TRBV20-1, the J call TRBJ2-1; no definite D call. The better agreement between TRBJ2-7 and the DNA end casts doubt on the J call. This CDR3 is 20 amino acids long. Germline V gives CDR1 DFQATT, CDR2 SNEGSKA (reference sequence). For the CDR3, the DNA is TGCAGTGCTAGAGATCAAGGGTCAGCGAGAGGACGACCAACTCTGAATGAGCAGTACTTC. It yields the protein CSARDQGSARGRPTLNEQYF.

This clonotype was detected a few times. The chain employs TRBV4-2 and TRBJ1-6; TRBD1 matches at 10 bases. The J segment lost 6 bases and the V segment lost 4 bases, leaving 18 bases of the junction unmatched. Germline CDR1 is LGHNA and CDR2 is YNFKEQ. The CDR3 length is 20 residues. The CDR3 DNA is TGTGCCAGCAGCCCAAGAGAGGGACAGGGGAAGCTCGTGGGTAATTCACCCCTCCACTTT. Translated: CASSPREGQGKLVGNSPLHF.

The chain links TRBV6-6 to TRBJ1-2, with 8 bases matching TRBD1. CDR3 size: 14 residues. V dropped 5 bases and J dropped 7; count of bases not matched to a gene: 9. Germline V CDR1 and CDR2: MNHNY, SVGAGI (reference sequence). The CDR3 here is CASSDYRGEGGYTF. CDR3 nucleotides: TGTGCCAGCAGTGACTACAGGGGGGAGGGTGGCTACACCTTC.

To note about this clonotype: A much more abundant neighbour one base away suggests this may be a read error. This rearrangement joins TRBV4-1 to TRBJ2-6; D might be TRBD1 or TRBD2, each matching 5 bases. The germline gives CDR1 MGHRA, CDR2 YSYEKL. The CDR3 runs to 18 residues. DNA for the CDR3: TGCGTCAGCAGCCAACCGGGACGGATTCGCTCTGGGGCCAACGTCCTGACTTTC. This translates into CVSSQPGRIRSGANVLTF.

The chain links TRBV12-3 or TRBV12-4 to TRBJ2-2; 11 bases map to TRBD2. There are 18 residues in the CDR3. V dropped 2 bases and J dropped 6; count of bases not matched to a gene: 11. The CDR3 sequence: CASSLRTSGSHWAGELFF. The DNA for the CDR3 is TGTGCCAGCAGTTTAAGGACTAGCGGGTCTCACTGGGCCGGGGAGCTGTTTTTT.

V usage is TRBV14 and J usage is TRBJ2-5; D is uncertain. The CDR3 totals 16 residues. Germline V gene lookup returns CDR1 SGHDN and CDR2 FVKESK. Trimming shortened V by 0 bases and J by 4 bases, and 15 bases separated the two germline ends. CDR3 sequence: CASSQEETFKVETQYF. CDR3 coding DNA: TGTGCCAGCAGCCAAGAGGAAACCTTCAAGGTAGAGACCCAGTACTTC.

The CDR3 nucleotides are TGTGCCAGCAGTCTCCTCAGGGTCGGGGAGCAGTACTTC. Encoded protein: CASSLLRVGEQYF. The rearrangement links TRBV28 to TRBJ2-5; D might be TRBD1 or TRBD2, each matching 5 bases. Germline lookup yields CDR1 MDHEN and CDR2 SYDVKM. The ends were cut back, 5 bases at V and 11 bases at J, with 18 bases in the middle. This CDR3 region has 13 residues.

The chain recombines TRBV3-1 with TRBJ2-5; 7 bases are shared with TRBD2. V shed 0 bases and J 1 base; nucleotides not matched to a gene: 2. CDR1 and CDR2 (germline): LGHDT, YNNKEL (reference sequence). There are 15 residues in the CDR3. The CDR3 sequence: CASSQDGRFQETQYF. CDR3 DNA sequence: TGTGCCAGCAGCCAAGACGGGAGGTTCCAAGAGACCCAGTACTTC.

As concerns this clonotype: Possible read error: a much larger clone is one base away. The chain employs TRBV5-8 and TRBJ2-1; D may be TRBD2 (6 bases). The germline V gene encodes CDR1 SGHTS and CDR2 YDEGEE. The CDR3 has 11 amino acids. The CDR3 here is CVSPGGNEQFF. CDR3 bases: TGTGTCAGCCCAGGAGGGAATGAGCAGTTCTTC.

Many counts were recorded for this clonotype. The rearrangement joins TRBV29-1 to TRBJ2-7, with D possibly being TRBD1 (6 bases). Looked up from germline, CDR1 is SQVTM and CDR2 is ANQGSEA. V dropped 7 bases and J dropped 0 bases, with 10 bases sitting between them. The CDR3 loop spans 12 amino acids. The CDR3 here is CSAKGDSYEQYF. In DNA form, the CDR3 reads TGCAGCGCGAAGGGGGACTCCTACGAGCAGTACTTC.

The V gene is TRBV29-1, the J gene TRBJ2-1, with 7 bases lining up with TRBD2. V lost 7 bases to trimming and J lost 3 bases; unmatched junction nucleotides: 6. Per the germline V gene, CDR1 is SQVTM and CDR2 is ANQGSEA. The CDR3 contains 13 residues. For the CDR3, the DNA is TGCAGCGCCGGATCTAGCGGCTACAATGAGCAGTTCTTC. Translation: CSAGSSGYNEQFF.

This clonotype was found a few times. V usage is TRBV18 and J usage is TRBJ1-1, with TRBD1 matching over 7 bases. The CDR3 is 14 residues long. The junction had 4 bases not matched to a gene; V was cut back by 1 base and J by 5 bases. Germline CDR1 KGHSH, CDR2 LQKENI. CDR3 in amino acids: CASSPQTGETEAFF. Here the CDR3 DNA reads TGTGCCAGCTCACCACAAACAGGGGAAACTGAAGCTTTCTTT.

The rearrangement uses TRBV28 and TRBJ2-5; 8 nucleotides align to TRBD1. The CDR3 is made up of 15 amino acids. Trimming removed 8 bases from V and 13 bases from J; junction bases left unmatched: 21. Germline V lookup: CDR1 MDHEN, CDR2 SYDVKM. The CDR3 nucleotides are TGTGCCAGCCTAGCCCAGGGGGCATTCGGCTACGAGCGGTACTTC. Translating gives CASLAQGAFGYERYF.

V and J are TRBV4-1 and TRBJ2-1, with 8 bases that match TRBD1. The J call is in doubt because the DNA end fits TRBJ2-7 better. Germline-derived CDR1 and CDR2 are MGHRA and YSYEKL. The CDR3 loop spans 17 amino acids. CDR3 sequence (DNA): TGCGCCAGCAGCCAAGTAGGCAGGGGGCCTTCCTACAATGAGCAGTACTTC. Protein: CASSQVGRGPSYNEQYF.

In its sample, this clonotype was seen a few times. The J gene is TRBJ1-4, the V gene TRBV5-5; D perhaps matches TRBD1 (5 bases). The CDR3 length is 16 residues. The V end lost 3 bases, the J end lost 2 bases, and 14 bases lay between the germline ends. Germline CDR1 reads SGHKS; CDR2 reads YYEKEE (reference sequence). CDR3 DNA: TGTGCCAGCAGCTCGAGTTCAGGGTTCACTAATGAAAAACTGTTTTTT. It is translated as CASSSSSGFTNEKLFF.

This chain connects TRBV9 to TRBJ1-1, with 8 positions matching TRBD1. The germline CDR1 and CDR2 sequences are SGDLS and YYNGEE. The CDR3 consists of 15 residues. The V segment lost 0 bases and the J segment 3 bases; nucleotides outside the gene matches: 4. The chain's CDR3 is CASSVATDRDTEAFF. In nucleotides, the CDR3 is TGTGCCAGCAGCGTAGCTACGGACAGGGACACTGAAGCTTTCTTT.

The chain is built from TRBV15 and TRBJ2-1; possible D gene TRBD2, 5 bases. This CDR3 spans 13 amino acids. CDR1 and CDR2 (germline): LNHNV, YYDKDF (reference sequence). V was trimmed by 8 bases and J by 13 bases, leaving 21 bases between them. The CDR3 DNA follows: TGTGCCACCTGCATGTGGGCTAGGGAGACCCAGTTCTTC. It codes for CATCMWARETQFF.

This clonotype came up many times. The chain recombines TRBV4-2 with TRBJ2-1; possible D gene TRBD2, 6 bases. Looked up from germline, CDR1 is LGHNA and CDR2 is YNFKEQ. V lost 4 bases to trimming and J lost 0 bases, with 13 bases between them. This CDR3 contains 16 residues. The CDR3 loop is CASSRLDGGSYNEQFF. CDR3 DNA: TGTGCCAGCAGCCGCCTGGACGGGGGCTCCTACAATGAGCAGTTCTTC.

Ten or more counts support this clonotype. This chain links TRBV15 with TRBJ2-7; the match to TRBD2 covers 10 bases. The CDR3 sequence is 22 residues long. Germline V gives CDR1 LNHNV, CDR2 YYDKDF (reference sequence). The J segment lost 0 bases and the V segment lost 5 bases, leaving 25 bases of the junction unmatched. CDR3: CATSYSLGVGLAGAGLSYEQYF. CDR3 bases: TGTGCCACCAGCTATTCACTGGGAGTGGGGCTAGCGGGAGCGGGACTCTCCTACGAGCAGTACTTC. Drawing the rest from reference TRBV15 and TRBJ2-7, the complete variable domain is DAMVIQNPRYQVTQFGKPVTLSCSQTLNHNVMYWYQQKSSQAPKLLFHYYDKDFNNEADTPDNFQSRRPNTSFCFLDIRSPGLGDTAMYLCATSYSLGVGLAGAGLSYEQYFGPGTRLTVT.

This clonotype was counted a few times. This chain uses TRBV4-1 with TRBJ2-2; D call uncertain. The CDR3 covers 14 residues. CDR1 MGHRA and CDR2 YSYEKL come from the germline V gene. The germline V and J ends were trimmed by 2 bases and 1 base, with 5 bases remaining between them. The CDR3 region has the DNA TGCGCCAGCAGCCAACAACGGAACACCGGGGAGCTGTTTTTT. Its protein is CASSQQRNTGELFF.

A word on this clonotype: This CDR3 fails to terminate in the conserved phenylalanine or tryptophan, so it likely reflects a read error. J is TRBJ2-3 and V is TRBV6-5; TRBD2 agrees at 11 bases. The V gene's germline CDR1 is MNHEY and CDR2 SVGAGI. The V and J ends lost 6 bases and 5 bases, in that order; junction bases with no gene match: 7. The CDR3 consists of 15 residues. The CDR3 DNA follows: TGTGCCAGCAGAGCGACTAGCGGGACCATAGATACGCAGTATTCT. Protein sequence: CASRATSGTIDTQYS.

The chain recombines TRBV11-1 with TRBJ2-4; D uncertain. The DNA end is more similar to TRBJ2-7, so the J call may be wrong. The CDR3 sequence is 16 residues long. The V gene's germline CDR1 is SGHAT and CDR2 FQDESV (reference sequence). DNA for the CDR3: TGTGCCAGCAGCCCTCAGACCGCCCTTCTTTCCTACGAGCAGTACTTC. Translation gives CASSPQTALLSYEQYF.

The rearrangement links TRBV29-1 to TRBJ1-2; 9 nucleotides line up with TRBD1. V lost 5 bases and J lost 3; bases outside the gene matches: 7. CDR1 SQVTM and CDR2 ANQGSEA come from the germline V gene. This CDR3 contains 14 residues. For the CDR3, the DNA is TGCAGCGTTCAACCGACAGGGGGGGACTATGGCTACACCTTC. Translating it yields CSVQPTGGDYGYTF.

This clonotype was seen more than once but under ten times. The V and J genes are TRBV6-2 or TRBV6-3 and TRBJ2-7; 10 bases agree with TRBD2. The V segment lost 3 bases and the J segment 6 bases; nucleotides outside the gene matches: 11. CDR3 length: 16 amino acids. Germline V gene data show CDR1 as MNHEY and CDR2 as SVGEGT. CDR3 in amino acids: CASSYRLAGDRREQYF. CDR3 nucleotides: TGTGCCAGCAGTTATCGGCTAGCGGGAGATCGGCGCGAGCAGTACTTC.

This clonotype turned up a few times. The CDR3 sequence: CSASRQENTGELFF. The DNA of the CDR3 is TGCAGTGCTAGCCGCCAGGAGAACACCGGGGAGCTGTTTTTT. The chain uses TRBV20-1 and TRBJ2-2; no firm D call. V lost 3 bases and J lost 1, with 9 bases in between. There are 14 residues in the CDR3. The germline V gene has CDR1 DFQATT and CDR2 SNEGSKA (reference sequence).

The rearrangement links TRBV10-3 to TRBJ2-1, with 12 bases identical to TRBD2. The J call may be in error: the DNA end matches TRBJ2-7 better. Per the germline V gene, CDR1 is ENHRY and CDR2 is SYGVKD. This CDR3 comprises 14 residues. The CDR3 nucleotides read TGTGCCATCAGGCCGGGACTAGCGGGCCACGAGCAGTACTTC. Protein sequence: CAIRPGLAGHEQYF.